The 19 T cell receptor beta chains listed next were all sequenced from one sample in a study of blood T cell repertoires in COVID-19. Assay used: immunoSEQ multiplex PCR; TCRdb lists only in-frame clones, some missing. The table has over 100,000 clones, roughly 92% seen once. The sequenced material came from peripheral blood. The origin of the receptors is a woman in her fifties or sixties with COVID-19, enrolled during active disease.

The chain couples TRBV19 to TRBJ1-6; D is undetermined. The CDR3 is made up of 14 amino acids. Germline CDR1 and CDR2: LNHDA and SQIVND (reference sequence). Trimming took off 5 bases at V and 1 base at J, with 6 bases between the two ends. CDR3 sequence (DNA): TGTGCCAGTAGTCCCGGGTCCTATAATTCACCCCTCCACTTT. Translated: CASSPGSYNSPLHF.

V and J are TRBV4-1 and TRBJ2-3; D unresolved. This CDR3 contains 13 residues. V dropped 6 bases and J dropped 2 bases, with 9 bases sitting between them. Germline CDR1 reads MGHRA; CDR2 reads YSYEKL. The DNA for the CDR3 is TGCGCCAGCAGGGCTGGGCTCACAGATACGCAGTATTTT. It codes for CASRAGLTDTQYF.

The gene calls are TRBV5-1 and TRBJ1-1; 7 bases are a match to TRBD1. The germline gives CDR1 SGHRS, CDR2 YFSETQ. The junction had 4 bases not matched to a gene; V was cut back by 2 bases and J by 0 bases. The CDR3 spans 15 residues. The chain's CDR3 is CASSFFTGVNTEAFF. The CDR3 DNA reads TGCGCCAGCAGCTTCTTCACAGGGGTGAACACTGAAGCTTTCTTT.

This clone was counted a single time. The CDR3 bases are TGTGCCAGCAGTTACCACACCCGCTACGAGCAGTACTTC. As protein: CASSYHTRYEQYF. The rearrangement uses TRBV6-5 and TRBJ2-7; no clear D gene. V lost 2 bases and J 3 bases, leaving 8 bases between the germline ends. The V gene's germline CDR1 is MNHEY and CDR2 SVGAGI. The CDR3 runs to 13 residues.

V and J are TRBV7-8 and TRBJ2-2, with a possible D match to TRBD2 (5 bases). Germline V gene sequence: CDR1 SGHVS, CDR2 FQNEAQ. This CDR3 is built from 14 residues. V lost 1 base and J 6 bases, leaving 9 bases between the germline ends. The CDR3 coding sequence is TGTGCCAGCAGCTTAGTCCGGGGTCCCGGGGAGCTGTTTTTT. Residues: CASSLVRGPGELFF.

This sequence joins TRBV5-6 and TRBJ1-4; 7 bases agree with TRBD1. Germline values: CDR1 SGHDT, CDR2 YYEEEE. This CDR3 has 14 amino acids. V lost 2 bases and J lost 5; bases outside the gene matches: 3. The DNA of the CDR3 is TGTGCCAGCAGCTTTCGACAGGGAAATGAAAAACTGTTTTTT. Protein sequence: CASSFRQGNEKLFF.

The V call is TRBV24-1, the J call TRBJ1-5, with D possibly being TRBD1 (6 bases). Trimming cost V 9 bases and J 5 bases, with 25 bases left between them. The CDR3 spans 17 residues. Germline loops: CDR1 KGHDR, CDR2 SFDVKD. This chain's CDR3 is CATENGTPYYRDQPQHF. DNA for the CDR3: TGTGCCACCGAAAACGGGACACCTTATTACAGGGATCAGCCCCAGCATTTT.

J is TRBJ2-3 and V is TRBV5-4; D may be TRBD1 (5 bases). The germline V gene encodes CDR1 SGHNT and CDR2 YYREEE (reference sequence). CDR3 length: 13 amino acids. V was clipped by 2 bases and J by 3 bases, with 7 bases between them. The CDR3 loop reads CASSFSGTDTQYF. Written as DNA, the CDR3 is TGTGCCAGCAGCTTTTCAGGGACAGATACGCAGTATTTT.

The chain joins TRBV5-4 to TRBJ1-2; D is perhaps TRBD1 (6 bases). CDR3 length: 13 residues. Trimming took off 3 bases at V and 7 bases at J, with 13 bases between the two ends. Germline V gene lookup returns CDR1 SGHNT and CDR2 YYREEE (reference sequence). CDR3 in DNA: TGTGCCAGCAGCTCCTGGACAGAGGGTGGCTACACCTTC. Its translation: CASSSWTEGGYTF.

The chain recombines TRBV3-1 (or the pseudogene TRBV3-2) with TRBJ2-5; 11 nucleotides align to TRBD1. V trimming: 4 bases; J trimming: 5 bases; junction bases outside the gene matches: 9. CDR1 is LGHDT and CDR2 is YNNKEL in the germline V gene (reference sequence). The length of the CDR3 is 16 residues. In DNA form, the CDR3 reads TGTGCCAGCAGCCGAGGGACAGGGGGTGGGGAGGAGACCCAGTACTTC. Translating gives CASSRGTGGGEETQYF.

The chain is built from TRBV10-1 and TRBJ1-1; no clear D. V was pared by 5 bases and J by 7 bases, with 8 bases between. The CDR3 spans 11 residues. CDR1 WNHNN and CDR2 SYGVQD come from the germline V gene (reference sequence). CDR3 residues: CASSMSVEAFF. In DNA, the CDR3 is TGCGCCAGCAGTATGAGCGTTGAAGCTTTCTTT.

The chain couples TRBV6-2 or TRBV6-3 to TRBJ1-5; no clear D gene. This CDR3 is built from 19 residues. Trimming stripped 3 bases from V and 1 base from J, with 22 bases between. Germline values: CDR1 MNHEY, CDR2 SVGEGT. The CDR3: CASSYLVLGGRGSNQPQHF. The CDR3 nucleotides are TGTGCCAGCAGTTATTTGGTCCTCGGAGGGAGAGGGAGCAATCAGCCCCAGCATTTT.

This chain joins TRBV11-3 and TRBJ1-3; D call uncertain. Germline CDR1 SGHNT, CDR2 YENEEA. This CDR3 has 14 amino acids. V shed 1 base and J shed 4 bases, with 8 bases lying between them. The CDR3 protein is CASSLGLPGNTIYF. CDR3 coding DNA: TGTGCCAGCAGCTTAGGGCTTCCCGGAAACACCATATATTTT.

This clone has only one observation. The chain combines TRBV19 with TRBJ2-7; a weak D match, TRBD2 (5 bases). Trimming pared 6 bases from V and 3 bases from J, leaving 15 bases between. The CDR3 is 14 amino acids. Per germline, CDR1 LNHDA and CDR2 SQIVND (reference sequence). The CDR3 loop reads CASSSAGGDYEQYF. The CDR3 nucleotides read TGTGCCAGTAGCTCGGCGGGCGGCGACTACGAGCAGTACTTC.

Here the CDR3 reads CASSPDRPTNEKLFF. The CDR3 coding sequence is TGTGCCAGTAGTCCCGACAGACCAACTAATGAAAAACTGTTTTTT. The chain combines TRBV19 with TRBJ1-4, with D possibly being TRBD1 (5 bases). Trimming cost V 5 bases and J 0 bases, with 10 bases left between them. Germline V gene data show CDR1 as LNHDA and CDR2 as SQIVND (reference sequence). The CDR3 covers 15 residues.

CDR3 region: CASSLAGNEQYF. The CDR3 DNA follows: TGCGCCAGCAGCTTAGCAGGGAACGAGCAGTACTTC. The chain carries TRBV5-1 and TRBJ2-7; a weak D match, TRBD1 (5 bases). Trimming cost V 2 bases and J 5 bases, with 8 bases left between them. This CDR3 is built from 12 residues. CDR1 is SGHRS, CDR2 YFSETQ, per germline.

The chain joins TRBV9 to TRBJ2-3, with 7 bases fitting TRBD1. This CDR3 is 16 amino acids long. Germline CDR1 and CDR2: SGDLS and YYNGEE. V shed 1 base, J shed 0 bases, and the junction held 5 bases outside the gene matches. The CDR3 bases are TGTGCCAGCAGCGTATTACAGGGGAAAAGCACAGATACGCAGTATTTT. It yields the protein CASSVLQGKSTDTQYF.

This clone showed up just once. The chain joins TRBV4-1 to TRBJ1-6; D not resolved. The ends were cut back, 1 base at V and 13 bases at J, with 14 bases in the middle. This CDR3 has 14 amino acids. Germline CDR1 is MGHRA and CDR2 is YSYEKL. The chain's CDR3 is CASSQVYGSGPLHF. The CDR3 nucleotides read TGCGCCAGCAGCCAAGTATACGGGTCTGGCCCCCTCCACTTT.

The genes are TRBV5-1 and TRBJ1-4, with 7 bases lining up with TRBD1. The germline V gene encodes CDR1 SGHRS and CDR2 YFSETQ. Trimming removed 3 bases from V and 3 bases from J; junction bases left unmatched: 2. This CDR3 region has 14 residues. This CDR3 is CASSSGQSNEKLFF. CDR3 in DNA: TGCGCCAGCAGCTCGGGACAGTCTAATGAAAAACTGTTTTTT.